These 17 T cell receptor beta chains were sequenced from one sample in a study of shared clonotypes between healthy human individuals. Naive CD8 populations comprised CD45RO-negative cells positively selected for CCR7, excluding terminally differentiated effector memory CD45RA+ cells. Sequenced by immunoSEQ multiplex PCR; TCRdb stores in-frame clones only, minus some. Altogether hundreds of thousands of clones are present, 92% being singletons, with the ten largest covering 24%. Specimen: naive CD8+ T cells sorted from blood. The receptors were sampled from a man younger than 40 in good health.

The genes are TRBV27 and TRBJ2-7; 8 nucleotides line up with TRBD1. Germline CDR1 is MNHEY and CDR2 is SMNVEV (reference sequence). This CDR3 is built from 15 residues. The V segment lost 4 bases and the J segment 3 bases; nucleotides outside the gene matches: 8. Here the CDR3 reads CASSYGTGQFYEQYF. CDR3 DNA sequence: TGTGCCAGCAGTTACGGGACAGGACAGTTCTACGAGCAGTACTTC.

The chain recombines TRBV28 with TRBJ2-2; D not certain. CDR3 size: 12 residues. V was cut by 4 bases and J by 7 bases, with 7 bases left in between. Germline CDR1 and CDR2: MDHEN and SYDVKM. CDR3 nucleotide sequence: TGTGCCAGCAGTTCCGTAAGCGGGGAGCTGTTTTTT. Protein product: CASSSVSGELFF.

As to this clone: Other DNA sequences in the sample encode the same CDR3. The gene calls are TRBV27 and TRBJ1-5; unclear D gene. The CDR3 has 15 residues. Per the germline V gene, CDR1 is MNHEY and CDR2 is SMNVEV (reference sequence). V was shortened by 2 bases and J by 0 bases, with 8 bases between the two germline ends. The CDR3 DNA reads TGTGCCAGCAGTTTAAGCGGAGTTAGCAATCAGCCCCAGCATTTT. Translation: CASSLSGVSNQPQHF.

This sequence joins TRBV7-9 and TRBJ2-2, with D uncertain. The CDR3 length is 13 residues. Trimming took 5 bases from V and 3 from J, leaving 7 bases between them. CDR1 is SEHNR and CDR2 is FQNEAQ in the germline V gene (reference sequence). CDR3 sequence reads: CASSPPYTGELFF. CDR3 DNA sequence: TGTGCCAGCAGCCCCCCGTACACCGGGGAGCTGTTTTTT. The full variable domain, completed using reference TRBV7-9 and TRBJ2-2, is DTGVSQNPRHKITKRGQNVTFRCDPISEHNRLYWYRQTLGQGPEFLTYFQNEAQLEKSRLLSDRFSAERPKGSFSTLEIQRTEQGDSAMYLCASSPPYTGELFFGEGSRLTVL.

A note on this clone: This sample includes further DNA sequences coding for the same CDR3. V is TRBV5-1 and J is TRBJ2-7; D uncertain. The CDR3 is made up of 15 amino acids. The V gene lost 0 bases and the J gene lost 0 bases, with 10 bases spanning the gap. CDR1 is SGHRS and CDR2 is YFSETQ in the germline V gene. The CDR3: CASSLATGSSYEQYF. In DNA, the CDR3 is TGCGCCAGCAGCTTGGCGACCGGAAGCTCCTACGAGCAGTACTTC. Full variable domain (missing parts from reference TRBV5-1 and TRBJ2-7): KAGVTQTPRYLIKTRGQQVTLSCSPISGHRSVSWYQQTPGQGLQFLFEYFSETQRNKGNFPGRFSGRQFSNSRSEMNVSTLELGDSALYLCASSLATGSSYEQYFGPGTRLTVT.

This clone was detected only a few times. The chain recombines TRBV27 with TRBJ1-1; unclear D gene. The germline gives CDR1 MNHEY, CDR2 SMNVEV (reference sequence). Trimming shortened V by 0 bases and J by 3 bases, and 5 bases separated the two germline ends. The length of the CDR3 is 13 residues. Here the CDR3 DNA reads TGTGCCAGCAGTTTATCGCGGGACACTGAAGCTTTCTTT. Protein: CASSLSRDTEAFF.

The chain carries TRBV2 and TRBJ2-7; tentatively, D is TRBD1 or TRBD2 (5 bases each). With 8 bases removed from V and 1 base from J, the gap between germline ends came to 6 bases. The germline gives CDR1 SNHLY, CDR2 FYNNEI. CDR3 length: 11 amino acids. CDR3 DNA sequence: TGTGCCAGCGGGGGATCCTACGAGCAGTACTTC. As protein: CASGGSYEQYF.

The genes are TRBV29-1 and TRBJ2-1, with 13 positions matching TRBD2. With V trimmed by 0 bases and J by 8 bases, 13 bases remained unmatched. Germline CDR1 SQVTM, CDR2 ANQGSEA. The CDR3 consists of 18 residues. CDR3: CSVEEFNGLAGVLDEQFF. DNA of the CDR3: TGCAGCGTTGAAGAATTTAACGGACTAGCGGGAGTGTTGGATGAGCAGTTCTTC.

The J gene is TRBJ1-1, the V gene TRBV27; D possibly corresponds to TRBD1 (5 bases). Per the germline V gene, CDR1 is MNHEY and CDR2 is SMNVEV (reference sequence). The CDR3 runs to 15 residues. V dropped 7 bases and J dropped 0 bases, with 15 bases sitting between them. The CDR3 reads CASKSLPGMNTEAFF. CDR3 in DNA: TGTGCCAGCAAGAGCCTACCAGGGATGAACACTGAAGCTTTCTTT.

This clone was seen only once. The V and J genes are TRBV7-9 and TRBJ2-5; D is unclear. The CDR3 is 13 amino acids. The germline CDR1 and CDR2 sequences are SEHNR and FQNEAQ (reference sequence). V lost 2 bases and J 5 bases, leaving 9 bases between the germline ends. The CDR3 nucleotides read TGTGCCAGCAGCTTATCCGGGCAGGAGACCCAGTACTTC. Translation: CASSLSGQETQYF. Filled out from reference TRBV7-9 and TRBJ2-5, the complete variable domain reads DTGVSQNPRHKITKRGQNVTFRCDPISEHNRLYWYRQTLGQGPEFLTYFQNEAQLEKSRLLSDRFSAERPKGSFSTLEIQRTEQGDSAMYLCASSLSGQETQYFGPGTRLLVL.

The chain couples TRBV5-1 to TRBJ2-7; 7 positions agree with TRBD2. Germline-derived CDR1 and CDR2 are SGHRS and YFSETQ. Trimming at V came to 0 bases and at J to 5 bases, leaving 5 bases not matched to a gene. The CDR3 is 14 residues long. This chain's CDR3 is CASSLGLAINEQYF. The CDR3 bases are TGCGCCAGCAGCTTGGGACTAGCAATTAACGAGCAGTACTTC.

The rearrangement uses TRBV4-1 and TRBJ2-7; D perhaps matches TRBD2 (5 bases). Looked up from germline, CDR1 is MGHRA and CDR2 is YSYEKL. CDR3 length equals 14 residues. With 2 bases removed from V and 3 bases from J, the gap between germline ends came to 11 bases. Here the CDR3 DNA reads TGCGCCAGCAGCCAACCGGGGTTAGGCTACGAGCAGTACTTC. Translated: CASSQPGLGYEQYF.

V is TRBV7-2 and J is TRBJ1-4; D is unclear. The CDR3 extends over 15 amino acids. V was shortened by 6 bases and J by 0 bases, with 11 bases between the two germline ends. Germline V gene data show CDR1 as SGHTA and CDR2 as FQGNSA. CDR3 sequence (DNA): TGTGCCAGCAGTACCGGTATTGCAACTAATGAAAAACTGTTTTTT. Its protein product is CASSTGIATNEKLFF.

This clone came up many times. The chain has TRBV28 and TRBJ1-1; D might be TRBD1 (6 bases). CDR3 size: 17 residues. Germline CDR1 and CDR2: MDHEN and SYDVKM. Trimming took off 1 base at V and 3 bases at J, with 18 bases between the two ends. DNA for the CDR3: TGTGCCAGCAGTTTATATATGGGGGGGGCGACGTACACTGAAGCTTTCTTT. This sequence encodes CASSLYMGGATYTEAFF.

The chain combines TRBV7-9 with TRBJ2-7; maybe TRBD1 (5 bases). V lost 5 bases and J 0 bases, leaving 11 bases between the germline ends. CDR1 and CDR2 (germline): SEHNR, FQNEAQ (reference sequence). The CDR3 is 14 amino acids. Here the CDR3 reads CASSLSDTSYEQYF. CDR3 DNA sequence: TGTGCCAGCAGCCTCTCGGACACCTCCTACGAGCAGTACTTC. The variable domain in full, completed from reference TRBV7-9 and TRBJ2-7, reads DTGVSQNPRHKITKRGQNVTFRCDPISEHNRLYWYRQTLGQGPEFLTYFQNEAQLEKSRLLSDRFSAERPKGSFSTLEIQRTEQGDSAMYLCASSLSDTSYEQYFGPGTRLTVT.

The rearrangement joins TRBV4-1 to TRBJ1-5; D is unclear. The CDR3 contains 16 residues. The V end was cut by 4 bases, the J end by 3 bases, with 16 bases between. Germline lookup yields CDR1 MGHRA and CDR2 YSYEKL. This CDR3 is CASSPTEGATNQPQHF. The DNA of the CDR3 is TGCGCCAGCAGCCCAACCGAGGGAGCTACCAATCAGCCCCAGCATTTT.

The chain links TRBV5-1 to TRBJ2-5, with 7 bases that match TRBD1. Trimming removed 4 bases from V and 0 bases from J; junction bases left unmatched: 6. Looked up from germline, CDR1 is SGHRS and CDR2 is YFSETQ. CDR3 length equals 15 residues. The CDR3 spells CASSQTGPYQETQYF. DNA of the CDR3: TGCGCCAGCAGCCAGACAGGGCCGTACCAAGAGACCCAGTACTTC. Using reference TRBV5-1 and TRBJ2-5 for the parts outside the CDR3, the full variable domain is KAGVTQTPRYLIKTRGQQVTLSCSPISGHRSVSWYQQTPGQGLQFLFEYFSETQRNKGNFPGRFSGRQFSNSRSEMNVSTLELGDSALYLCASSQTGPYQETQYFGPGTRLLVL.